Sequencing of this T cell receptor (beta chain) was carried out in a study of cytomegalovirus exposure and HLA in healthy donors. On this clone itself: What it binds is unknown.

Study-wide findings and caveats: Cytomegalovirus association was assigned to approximately 160 TCR beta chains.

Germline V gene sequence: CDR1 SEHNR, CDR2 FQNEAQ (reference sequence). This CDR3 spans 14 amino acids. V was trimmed by 1 base and J by 0 bases, leaving 7 bases between them. The PCR ran on 60 Vbeta and 13 Jbeta primers. The data were produced by immunoSEQ multiplex PCR, yet TCRdb's version contains in-frame clones alone and is incomplete. The data show 100,000 or so clones, with over 60% seen just once and less than 3.5% held by the top ten. The specimen sequenced was PBMCs. The sequence derives from a female donor in good health and CMV-seronegative. The chain joins TRBV7-9 to TRBJ2-7, with D unresolved. DNA of the CDR3: TGTGCCAGCAGCTTAGACAAAAGCTCCTACGAGCAGTACTTC. Protein product: CASSLDKSSYEQYF.